This TCR beta chain derives from a study of blood T cells in healthy people across ages. A second about 7 to 11 cycle PCR used barcoded and J-beta primers. At least 2.5 million CDR3-containing paired-end reads were obtained per sample. MiXCR, run by TCRdb on the 5' RACE reads, gives a single entry per CDR3 protein. The sample gives hundreds of thousands of distinct CDR3 sequences, roughly 24% of which show up once; around 3% is in the top ten. The data also belong to a second study, concerning T cells of mothers and their children.

The clonotype was recovered from a boy between 5 and 17 years old in good health. The sequenced material came from blood.

DNA of the CDR3: TGTGCCAGCAGCCTTAGGCGGCTAGATCAGCCCCAGCATTTT. This codes for CASSLRRLDQPQHF. The rearrangement uses TRBV6-5 and TRBJ1-5, with D unclear. The length of the CDR3 is 14 residues. V was pared by 6 bases and J by 5 bases, with 14 bases between. CDR1 is MNHEY, CDR2 SVGAGI, per germline.